This paragraph reports one T cell receptor beta chain. This clonotype was counted a few times. Its antigen is currently not known. No much larger clone is present one base from it, and per-base qualities are unavailable. The intended sense of this specimen's time point label: persistent/refractory GD, antithyroid drugs over 5 years with positive TRAb. For both TCR sequencing and RNA sequencing, RNA was extracted from PBMCs in TRIzol. The diagnosis of Graves' disease was made according to American Thyroid Association guidelines. Patients were recruited from an endocrinology department in Xi'an, China. Each patient gave roughly 10 milliliters of peripheral blood, collected in an EDTA anticoagulant tube. Ficoll Paque Plus density gradient separation was used to isolate PBMCs, and no further T cell sorting was done. An Agilent 2100 Bioanalyzer and agarose gel were used to assess RNA quality, and a NanoDrop 2000 was used to measure RNA concentration.

Library preparation employed multiplex PCR. Instrument on record: Illumina HiSeq 4000. To build TCR beta libraries, CDR3 regions were amplified by Arm-PCR using iRepertoire HTBI primers. Gel purification was performed on PCR products prior to sequencing. Concerning the study's data processing: Across samples, fewer than 70 TRBV and 14 TRBJ segments were identified and used for gene usage analysis of CDR3 amino acid clonotypes. COPE and FqMerger were used to merge the filtered high-quality paired reads into contigs. BLAST was used to align contigs to IMGT TRBV, TRBD and TRBJ reference genes, and CDR3 was defined according to IMGT. Any clonotype with a frequency above 0.1% was counted as a highly expanded clone. Repertoire diversity was measured by Shannon entropy, and V-J evenness by the Gini coefficient. Clonotypes shared by more than one individual were considered public. TCRdb handled the public reads itself, with Q25 trimming in fastp and clone calling in MiXCR, and kept productive beta chains. Each entry merges the rows of one CDR3 protein and shows their most common DNA and genes. The V and J calls and clone size are TCRdb's, not the authors'. The sample table records 350,000 to 450,000 distinct CDR3 sequences; around 20% of these occur just once. The top ten clonotypes cover 14% of the sample.

Relative to germline, V is 0 bases shorter and J is 0 bases shorter, with 9 bases between their ends. Spanning cysteine to phenylalanine, the CDR3 consists of 16 amino acids. The read is trimmed to its CDR3 DNA, 48 bases read in frame from base 1. CDR1 is given as MNHEY and CDR2 as SVGAGI, both from the germline V gene. This entry is derived from a study of regulatory T cells in long-lasting Graves disease (dated by TCRdb to the early 2020s). Regarding the complete study: Persistent Graves' disease meant more than 5 years of antithyroid drug treatment with TSH receptor autoantibodies that stayed positive. The study was registered as a clinical trial and conducted in China. This study used TCR sequencing and RNA sequencing of peripheral blood to compare persistent Graves' disease patients against newly diagnosed Graves' disease patients. Antithyroid drugs had been taken for about 10.3 years on average by persistent Graves' disease patients in the clinical cohort. TCR sequencing covered around 13 persistent and some 20 newly diagnosed Graves' disease patients, 33 samples in total. Overall results and qualifications from the work: Peripheral blood alone was examined, since thyroid tissue, which constituted the primary lesion, could not be accessed. Sequencing and analysis were restricted to the TCR beta chain. As a limitation, the authors acknowledged that the small sample size may reduce accuracy. Persistent Graves' disease patients showed lower TCR Shannon entropy and fewer highly expanded clones than newly diagnosed patients, suggesting clonal expansion. TRBV28, TRBJ1-2 and TRBJ2-5 were preferentially used in persistent disease, while TRBV20-1 and TRBJ2-1 were favored in newly diagnosed disease. Persistent patients shared more public clonotypes among themselves (around 3,000) than newly diagnosed patients did (approximately 900).

The chain is encoded by TRBV6-5 joined to TRBJ1-3, and the D gene may be TRBD1, 5 bases matching. This sequence was found in a female donor with Graves disease. This specimen was peripheral blood mononuclear cells (PBMCs), taken when the disease was refractory, from a patient treated with antithyroid drugs. The CDR3 in this case is CASSYSADNSGNTIYF. The nucleotides read TGTGCCAGCAGTTACTCCGCGGACAACTCTGGAAACACCATATATTTT.